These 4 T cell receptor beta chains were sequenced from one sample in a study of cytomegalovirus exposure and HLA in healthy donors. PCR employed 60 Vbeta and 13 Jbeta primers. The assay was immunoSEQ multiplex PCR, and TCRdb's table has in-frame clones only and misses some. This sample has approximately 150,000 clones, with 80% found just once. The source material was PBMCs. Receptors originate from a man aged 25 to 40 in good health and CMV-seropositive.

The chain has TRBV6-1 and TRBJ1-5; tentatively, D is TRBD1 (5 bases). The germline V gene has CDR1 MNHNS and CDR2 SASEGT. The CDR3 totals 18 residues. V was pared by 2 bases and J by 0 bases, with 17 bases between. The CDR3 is CASSESLGQGYSNQPQHF. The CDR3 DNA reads TGTGCCAGCAGTGAATCGCTCGGCCAGGGCTATAGCAATCAGCCCCAGCATTTT.

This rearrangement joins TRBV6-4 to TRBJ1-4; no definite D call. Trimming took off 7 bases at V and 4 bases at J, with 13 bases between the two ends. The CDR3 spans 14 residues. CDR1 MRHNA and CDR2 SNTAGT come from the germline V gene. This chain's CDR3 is CASMAVTLNEKLFF. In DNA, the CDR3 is TGTGCCAGCATGGCGGTAACCCTTAATGAAAAACTGTTTTTT.

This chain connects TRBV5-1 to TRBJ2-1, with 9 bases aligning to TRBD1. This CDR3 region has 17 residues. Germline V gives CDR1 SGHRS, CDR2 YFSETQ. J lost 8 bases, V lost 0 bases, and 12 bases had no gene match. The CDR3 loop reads CASSLVPPGQGGHEQFF. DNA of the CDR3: TGCGCCAGCAGCTTGGTCCCTCCGGGACAGGGAGGCCATGAGCAGTTCTTC. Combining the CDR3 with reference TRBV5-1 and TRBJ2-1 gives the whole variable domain KAGVTQTPRYLIKTRGQQVTLSCSPISGHRSVSWYQQTPGQGLQFLFEYFSETQRNKGNFPGRFSGRQFSNSRSEMNVSTLELGDSALYLCASSLVPPGQGGHEQFFGPGTRLTVL.

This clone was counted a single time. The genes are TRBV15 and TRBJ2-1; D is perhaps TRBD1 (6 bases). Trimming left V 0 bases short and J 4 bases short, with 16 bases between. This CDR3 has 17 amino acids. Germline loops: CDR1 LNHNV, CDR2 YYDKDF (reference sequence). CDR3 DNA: TGTGCCACCAGCAGAGATTACGGACAGAGGGTGTACAATGAGCAGTTCTTC. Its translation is CATSRDYGQRVYNEQFF. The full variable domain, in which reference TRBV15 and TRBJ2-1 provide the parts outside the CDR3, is DAMVIQNPRYQVTQFGKPVTLSCSQTLNHNVMYWYQQKSSQAPKLLFHYYDKDFNNEADTPDNFQSRRPNTSFCFLDIRSPGLGDTAMYLCATSRDYGQRVYNEQFFGPGTRLTVL.